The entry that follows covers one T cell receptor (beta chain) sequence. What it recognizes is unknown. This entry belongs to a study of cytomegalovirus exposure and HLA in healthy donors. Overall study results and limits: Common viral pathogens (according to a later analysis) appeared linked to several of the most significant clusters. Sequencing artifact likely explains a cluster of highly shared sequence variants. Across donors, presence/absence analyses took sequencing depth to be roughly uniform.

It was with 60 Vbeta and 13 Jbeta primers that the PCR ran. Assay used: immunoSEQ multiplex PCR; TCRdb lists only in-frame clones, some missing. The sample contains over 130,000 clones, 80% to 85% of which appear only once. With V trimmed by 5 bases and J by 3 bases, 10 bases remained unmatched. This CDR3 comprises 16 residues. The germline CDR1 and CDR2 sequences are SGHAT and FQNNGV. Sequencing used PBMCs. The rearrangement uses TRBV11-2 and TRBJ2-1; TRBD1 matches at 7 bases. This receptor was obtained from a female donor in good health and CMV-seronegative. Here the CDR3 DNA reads TGTGCCAGCAGCCTGCCGGGACAGCACATCTACAATGAGCAGTTCTTC. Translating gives CASSLPGQHIYNEQFF.